The 15 T cell receptor beta chains in this list originate from one sample, sequenced in a study of T cell responses to AZD1222 COVID-19 vaccine. Clones were sequenced by immunoSEQ multiplex PCR, and TCRdb holds only the in-frame ones, with some missing. The top ten hold roughly 3.8% of the sample, which has 150,000 or so clones, roughly nine tenths seen once. This specimen was peripheral blood, taken 28 days after the second AZD1222 dose. The receptors here all came from an adult who received the AZD1222 COVID-19 vaccine.

Note on this clone: Other DNA sequences in the sample encode the same CDR3. The CDR3 region has the DNA TGTGCTAGTGGTCTGGGGACAGGTTCCTACGAGCAGTACTTC. Its translation is CASGLGTGSYEQYF. The rearrangement uses TRBV12-5 and TRBJ2-7, with 8 nucleotides matching TRBD1. The CDR3 length is 14 residues. Trimming cost V 5 bases and J 1 base; bases outside gene matches: 4. Germline CDR1 and CDR2: LGHNT and FRNRAP.

The chain uses TRBV7-2 and TRBJ2-1; 7 positions match TRBD2. The CDR3 is made up of 16 amino acids. Germline CDR1 SGHTA, CDR2 FQGNSA. V shed 1 base and J 2 bases; nucleotides not matched to a gene: 5. The CDR3 nucleotides are TGTGCCAGCAGCTTAGTTGCGGGAGATGCCTACAATGAGCAGTTCTTC. Translated, it gives CASSLVAGDAYNEQFF.

The rearrangement joins TRBV24-1 to TRBJ1-1; 10 bases align to TRBD1. This CDR3 spans 14 amino acids. V was clipped by 5 bases and J by 5 bases; unmatched bases: 4. Germline V gives CDR1 KGHDR, CDR2 SFDVKD. The DNA for the CDR3 is TGTGCCACCAGTGCCGACAGGGGGCGAACTGAAGCTTTCTTT. Translated: CATSADRGRTEAFF.

This chain connects TRBV6-5 to TRBJ1-4; 10 bases fit TRBD1. CDR1 MNHEY and CDR2 SVGAGI come from the germline V gene. CDR3 length equals 14 residues. Trimming took 4 bases from V and 5 from J; bases not matched to a gene: 1. CDR3 coding DNA: TGTGCCAGCAGTTCGGGACAGGGGAATGAAAAACTGTTTTTT. Amino acids: CASSSGQGNEKLFF.

The J gene is TRBJ1-3, the V gene TRBV3-1 (or the pseudogene TRBV3-2); 8 bases are a match to TRBD1. Germline CDR1 and CDR2: LGHDT and YNNKEL (reference sequence). This CDR3 comprises 13 residues. J lost 4 bases, V lost 4 bases, and 0 bases had no gene match. The CDR3 DNA sequence: TGTGCCAGCAGCCGGACAGGGGGAAACACCATATATTTT. It encodes CASSRTGGNTIYF.

The chain is built from TRBV27 and TRBJ2-7, with D tentatively TRBD2 (6 bases). CDR1 and CDR2 (germline): MNHEY, SMNVEV (reference sequence). Trimming pared 0 bases from V and 6 bases from J, leaving 9 bases between. CDR3 length: 13 residues. Here the CDR3 DNA reads TGTGCCAGCAGTTTATCGGAGGGACTCGAGCAGTACTTC. Encoded protein: CASSLSEGLEQYF.

This chain joins TRBV5-4 and TRBJ2-7, with no clear D. The CDR3 covers 13 residues. CDR1 is SGHNT, CDR2 YYREEE, per germline (reference sequence). The ends were cut back, 3 bases at V and 5 bases at J, with 12 bases in the middle. The CDR3 coding sequence is TGTGCCAGCAGCTCCCCGAGCGTCAACGAGCAGTACTTC. As protein: CASSSPSVNEQYF.

V gene TRBV9 combines with J gene TRBJ1-5; D is uncertain. Germline CDR1 SGDLS, CDR2 YYNGEE. The germline V and J ends were trimmed by 0 bases and 1 base, with 5 bases remaining between them. This CDR3 region has 14 residues. The CDR3 DNA follows: TGTGCCAGCAGCGTAGGAGTCAGCAATCAGCCCCAGCATTTT. This gives the protein CASSVGVSNQPQHF. The variable domain in full, completed from reference TRBV9 and TRBJ1-5, reads DSGVTQTPKHLITATGQRVTLRCSPRSGDLSVYWYQQSLDQGLQFLIQYYNGEERAKGNILERFSAQQFPDLHSELNLSSLELGDSALYFCASSVGVSNQPQHFGDGTRLSIL.

The chain recombines TRBV15 with TRBJ2-7; weak D call: TRBD2 (5 bases). The CDR3 totals 15 residues. V lost 0 bases to trimming and J lost 3 bases, with 12 bases between them. Germline V lookup: CDR1 LNHNV, CDR2 YYDKDF (reference sequence). The CDR3 spells CATSREPRGVYEQYF. The DNA of the CDR3 is TGTGCCACCAGCAGAGAACCCCGGGGAGTCTACGAGCAGTACTTC.

The chain couples TRBV11-2 to TRBJ1-1, with 7 nucleotides matching TRBD1. This CDR3 spans 12 amino acids. Unmatched junction bases numbered 11, after V lost 8 bases and J lost 11 bases. CDR1 SGHAT and CDR2 FQNNGV come from the germline V gene. CDR3 sequence: CASRDRAPTAFF. In DNA, the CDR3 is TGTGCCAGCCGCGACAGGGCCCCCACCGCTTTCTTT.

This chain joins TRBV12-5 and TRBJ2-7; 9 bases fit TRBD1. This CDR3 contains 15 residues. Germline values: CDR1 LGHNT, CDR2 FRNRAP. Trimming took 3 bases from V and 2 from J; bases not matched to a gene: 5. This CDR3 is CASGFPQGATYEQYF. CDR3 nucleotide sequence: TGTGCTAGTGGTTTCCCACAGGGGGCGACCTACGAGCAGTACTTC.

To note about this clone: Its ends do not fully match the called genes, so a read error is possible. The V gene is TRBV7-8, the J gene TRBJ1-2; 8 bases line up with TRBD1. The CDR3 is made up of 17 amino acids. Germline V CDR1 and CDR2: SGHVS, FQNEAQ. The CDR3 DNA is TGTGCCAGCGTCAGGGAAGTTAACAGGGGGAAGGACGCGGGCTACATCTTC. Its translation: CASVREVNRGKDAGYIF.

The chain employs TRBV7-2 and TRBJ2-1; 10 positions agree with TRBD2. This CDR3 has 15 amino acids. Germline CDR1 is SGHTA and CDR2 is FQGNSA. The V segment lost 3 bases and the J segment 9 bases; nucleotides outside the gene matches: 8. The CDR3 loop is CASSFGTSASGEQFF. As DNA, the CDR3 is TGTGCCAGCAGCTTCGGGACTAGCGCATCCGGTGAGCAGTTCTTC. The whole variable domain, filled in from reference TRBV7-2 and TRBJ2-1, reads GAGVSQSPSNKVTEKGKDVELRCDPISGHTALYWYRQSLGQGLEFLIYFQGNSAPDKSGLPSDRFSAERTGGSVSTLTIQRTQQEDSAVYLCASSFGTSASGEQFFGPGTRLTVL.

V usage is TRBV29-1 and J usage is TRBJ1-1; D gene uncertain. The V end was cut by 0 bases, the J end by 11 bases, with 22 bases between. The CDR3 is made up of 15 amino acids. Germline V gene lookup returns CDR1 SQVTM and CDR2 ANQGSEA. CDR3 bases: TGCAGCGTTGAAGATCCAGTACCTAATAACCCGGACGCTTTCTTT. It encodes CSVEDPVPNNPDAFF.

J is TRBJ1-3 and V is TRBV29-1; D remains ambiguous. V lost 4 bases, J lost 0 bases, and 13 bases lay in between. The CDR3 consists of 15 residues. Germline CDR1 is SQVTM and CDR2 is ANQGSEA. Written as DNA, the CDR3 is TGCAGCGTTGGTCTCCGCGTGGCCTCTGGAAACACCATATATTTT. Translating it yields CSVGLRVASGNTIYF.